This is a list of T cell receptor beta chains from one sample in a study of shared clonotypes between healthy human individuals. Using immunoSEQ multiplex PCR, the repertoire was profiled, and TCRdb retains in-frame clones only, with some absent. Altogether approximately 2.5 million clones are present, 93% being singletons, with the ten largest covering around 0.4%. The source material was naive CD4+ T cells from PBMCs. The receptors originated from a man aged 18-30 years in good health. Some clones in this sample may be carry-over from other donors' samples. CDR3s leave out the opening cysteine and the closing phenylalanine or tryptophan.

ASSQGQTNYGYT,TRBV4-1,TRBJ1-2
ASSIEAGGTGEQY,TRBV19,TRBJ2-7
ASSPLSGYSYEQY,TRBV18,TRBJ2-7
ASSPRGGSGANVLT,TRBV19,TRBJ2-6
ASSRWDRVRDTEAF,TRBV11-2,TRBJ1-1
ASSLSKREKLF,TRBV27,TRBJ1-4
ASSRLNTEAF,TRBV4-2,TRBJ1-1
ASSKLRTSGRAEDTQY,TRBV7-2,TRBJ2-3
ASSEKRSTGELF,TRBV2,TRBJ2-2
ASSRGQAFYEQY,TRBV5-1,TRBJ2-7
ASSSYRVVGEKLF,TRBV7-2,TRBJ1-4
ASSPSGGVEQY,TRBV27,TRBJ2-7
ASSLPGRGPTSYEQY,TRBV28,TRBJ2-7
ASSEGGGGGQPQH,TRBV6-1,TRBJ1-5
ASRGAGQTYEQY,TRBV28,TRBJ2-7
ASSLLAGIQQF,TRBV7-9,TRBJ2-1
ASSLVGNIQY,TRBV7-2,TRBJ2-4
ASSPSAGPGVQSDTQY,TRBV11-3,TRBJ2-3
ASSQGMPNYGYT,TRBV28,TRBJ1-2
ASSLRQRPSYEQY,TRBV7-9,TRBJ2-7
ASTDSGGGNSPLH,TRBV6-5,TRBJ1-6
ASSDRVKAYNEQF,TRBV6-1,TRBJ2-1
APSPGGANLNEQY,TRBV10-3,TRBJ2-7
ASSLGLAGYEQY,TRBV28,TRBJ2-7
ATQLTGSETQY,TRBV6-6,TRBJ2-5
ASSPGGLAGVNSYNEQF,TRBV5-1,TRBJ2-1
ASSKSGRVEEQY,TRBV5-1,TRBJ2-7
ASSLVRLAGGWTDTQY,TRBV7-2,TRBJ2-3
ASSQDLPNEQF,TRBV4-1,TRBJ2-1
ASSPGQGQY,TRBV18,TRBJ2-7
ASSFGVGSEYAQY,TRBV28,TRBJ2-3
ASSQGGRSNQPQH,TRBV4-1,TRBJ1-5
ASSPEGGYEQY,TRBV5-1,TRBJ2-7
ASSGNNSPLH,TRBV28,TRBJ1-6
ASRPPPGFPSYEQY,TRBV6-6,TRBJ2-7
ATSTRLAGGVTDTQY,TRBV15,TRBJ2-3
ASSLISGTPYEQY,TRBV4-1,TRBJ2-7
ASSARRTGANVLT,TRBV6-5,TRBJ2-6
ASGWATETQY,TRBV27,TRBJ2-5
ASRDRDGNYGYT,TRBV6-5,TRBJ1-2
ASSQGTGYNQPQH,TRBV11-2,TRBJ1-5
SARQDGTDTQY,TRBV29-1,TRBJ2-3
ASSDKALDRVNQPQH,TRBV6-1,TRBJ1-5
ASSYRPLVDTQY,TRBV6-5,TRBJ2-3
ASSQDRGGYQPQH,TRBV7-2,TRBJ1-5
ASSPLEGNRNTEAF,TRBV5-1,TRBJ1-1
ASSERAPYEQY,TRBV6-1,TRBJ2-7
AGSYNRAGGETQY,TRBV6-5,TRBJ2-5
TSRVGGAIYGYT,TRBV1,TRBJ1-2
ASRVRSAGSPLH,TRBV2,TRBJ1-6
ASSLSTDTQY,TRBV28,TRBJ2-3
ASSPGHPGRLDYEQY,TRBV5-1,NA
ASTREARYNEQF,TRBV2,TRBJ2-1
ASRLAGYYEQY,TRBV28,TRBJ2-7
SARDTHEQY,TRBV20-1,TRBJ2-7